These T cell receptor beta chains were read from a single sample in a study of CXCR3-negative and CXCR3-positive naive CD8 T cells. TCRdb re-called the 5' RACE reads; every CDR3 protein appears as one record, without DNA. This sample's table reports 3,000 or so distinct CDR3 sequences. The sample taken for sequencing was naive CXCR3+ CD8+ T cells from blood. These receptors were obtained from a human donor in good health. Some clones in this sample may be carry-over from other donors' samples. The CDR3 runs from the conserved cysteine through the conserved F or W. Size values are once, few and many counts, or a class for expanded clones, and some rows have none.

CDR3aa: CASSALGAPRDTEAFF; v_gene: TRBV14; j_gene: TRBJ1-1; abundance: medium-sized
CDR3aa: CASSLQAIVLTDTQYF; v_gene: TRBV12-3/TRBV12-4; j_gene: TRBJ2-3; abundance: medium-sized
CDR3aa: CASRIMSMVGTEAFF; v_gene: TRBV28; j_gene: TRBJ1-1; abundance: -
CDR3aa: CASSSQTGGQEAFF; v_gene: TRBV5-1; j_gene: TRBJ1-1; abundance: medium-sized
CDR3aa: CASSPQQGLNTEAFF; v_gene: TRBV27; j_gene: TRBJ1-1; abundance: medium-sized
CDR3aa: CASSYRTSPGSETQYF; v_gene: TRBV6-5; j_gene: TRBJ2-5; abundance: medium-sized
CDR3aa: CSVEAGWNYNEQFF; v_gene: TRBV29-1; j_gene: TRBJ2-1; abundance: medium-sized
CDR3aa: CASSQGLAGVLDNEQFF; v_gene: TRBV4-3; j_gene: TRBJ2-1; abundance: medium-sized
CDR3aa: CSARPQGNTEAFF; v_gene: TRBV20-1; j_gene: TRBJ1-1; abundance: medium-sized
CDR3aa: CASSFLGEQFF; v_gene: TRBV27; j_gene: TRBJ2-1; abundance: -
CDR3aa: CASPGLADSTDTQYF; v_gene: TRBV2; j_gene: TRBJ2-3; abundance: -
CDR3aa: CSARASGVVLNEQFF; v_gene: TRBV20-1; j_gene: TRBJ2-1; abundance: -
CDR3aa: CSVNRETNYGYTF; v_gene: TRBV29-1; j_gene: TRBJ1-2; abundance: medium-sized
CDR3aa: CASSVDREVNIQYF; v_gene: TRBV6-2/TRBV6-3; j_gene: TRBJ2-4; abundance: medium-sized
CDR3aa: CASSPGQGPYEQYF; v_gene: TRBV19; j_gene: TRBJ2-7; abundance: -
CDR3aa: CASSLETVEAFF; v_gene: TRBV7-2; j_gene: TRBJ1-1; abundance: medium-sized
CDR3aa: CSVVWDRGSSGANVLTF; v_gene: TRBV29-1; j_gene: TRBJ2-6; abundance: medium-sized
CDR3aa: CSVEDSFYGYTF; v_gene: TRBV29-1; j_gene: TRBJ1-2; abundance: medium-sized
CDR3aa: CSVQGMNTEAFF; v_gene: TRBV29-1; j_gene: TRBJ1-1; abundance: medium-sized
CDR3aa: CATSRANEQFF; v_gene: TRBV15; j_gene: TRBJ2-1; abundance: medium-sized